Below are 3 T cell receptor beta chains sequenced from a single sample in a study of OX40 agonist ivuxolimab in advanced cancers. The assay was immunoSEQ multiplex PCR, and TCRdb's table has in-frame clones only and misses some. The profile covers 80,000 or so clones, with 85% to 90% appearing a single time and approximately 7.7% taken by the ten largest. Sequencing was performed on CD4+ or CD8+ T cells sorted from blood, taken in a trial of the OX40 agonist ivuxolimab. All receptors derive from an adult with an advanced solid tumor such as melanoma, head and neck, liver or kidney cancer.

CDR3 coding DNA: TGTGCCAGCAGTTACTTTGCCGGGGAGCTGTTTTTT. Translated, it gives CASSYFAGELFF. V gene TRBV6-6 combines with J gene TRBJ2-2; unclear D gene. CDR1 MNHNY and CDR2 SVGAGI come from the germline V gene (reference sequence). V was trimmed by 1 base and J by 6 bases, leaving 3 bases between them. The CDR3 has 12 residues.

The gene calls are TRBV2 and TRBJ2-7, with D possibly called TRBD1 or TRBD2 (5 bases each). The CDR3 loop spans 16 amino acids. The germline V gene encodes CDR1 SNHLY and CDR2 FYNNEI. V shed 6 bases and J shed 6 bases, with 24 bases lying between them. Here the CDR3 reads CASRGEMGMGHLEQYF. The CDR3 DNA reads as TGTGCCAGCAGGGGGGAAATGGGAATGGGGCATCTCGAGCAGTACTTC. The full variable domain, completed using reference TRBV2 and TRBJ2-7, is EPEVTQTPSHQVTQMGQEVILRCVPISNHLYFYWYRQILGQKVEFLVSFYNNEISEKSEIFDDQFSVERPDGSNFTLKIRSTKLEDSAMYFCASRGEMGMGHLEQYFGPGTRLTVT.

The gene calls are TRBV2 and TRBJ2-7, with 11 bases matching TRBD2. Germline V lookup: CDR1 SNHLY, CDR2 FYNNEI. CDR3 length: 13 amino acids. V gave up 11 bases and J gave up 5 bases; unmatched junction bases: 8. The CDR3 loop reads CAGVGLAAHEQYF. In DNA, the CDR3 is TGTGCCGGCGTGGGACTAGCGGCGCACGAGCAGTACTTC.